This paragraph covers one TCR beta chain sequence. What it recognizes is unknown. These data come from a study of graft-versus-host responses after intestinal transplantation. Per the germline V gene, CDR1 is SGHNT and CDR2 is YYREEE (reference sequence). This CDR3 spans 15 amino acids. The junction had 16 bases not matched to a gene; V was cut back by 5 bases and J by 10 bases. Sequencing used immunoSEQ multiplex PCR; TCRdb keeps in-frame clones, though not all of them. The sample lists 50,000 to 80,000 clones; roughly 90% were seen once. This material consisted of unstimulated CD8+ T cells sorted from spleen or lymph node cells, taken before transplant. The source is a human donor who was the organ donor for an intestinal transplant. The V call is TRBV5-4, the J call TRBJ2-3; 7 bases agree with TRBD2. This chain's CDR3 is CASSSLGLGRQAQYF. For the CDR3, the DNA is TGTGCCAGCAGTTCCCTCGGACTAGGGCGGCAGGCGCAGTATTTT.